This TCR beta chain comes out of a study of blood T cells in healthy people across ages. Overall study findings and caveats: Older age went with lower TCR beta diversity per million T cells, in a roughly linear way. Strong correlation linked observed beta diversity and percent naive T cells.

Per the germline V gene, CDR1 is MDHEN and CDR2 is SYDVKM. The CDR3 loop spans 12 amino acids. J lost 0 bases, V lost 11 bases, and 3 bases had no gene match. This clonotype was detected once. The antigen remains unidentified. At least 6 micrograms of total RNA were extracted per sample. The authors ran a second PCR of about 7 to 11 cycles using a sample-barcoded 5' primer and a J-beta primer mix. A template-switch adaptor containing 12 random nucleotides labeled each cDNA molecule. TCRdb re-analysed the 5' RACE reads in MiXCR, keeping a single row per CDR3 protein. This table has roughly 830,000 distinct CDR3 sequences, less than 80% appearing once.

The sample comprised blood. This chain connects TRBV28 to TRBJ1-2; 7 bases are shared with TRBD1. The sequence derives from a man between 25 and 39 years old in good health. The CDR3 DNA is TGTGCCGGGAGGGGGCCTAACTATGGCTACACCTTC. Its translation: CAGRGPNYGYTF.